This is a list of T cell receptor beta chains from one sample in a study of PD-1 blockade in classical Hodgkin lymphoma. Here immunoSEQ multiplex PCR was the method, and the copy in TCRdb shows in-frame clones only, minus some. Among fewer than 75,000 clones, approximately 90% were seen once, and the ten largest hold roughly 5.4%. Material: peripheral blood mononuclear cells (PBMCs), obtained before the second cycle of nivolumab. Source of these receptors: a human donor with classical Hodgkin lymphoma. Each CDR3 is given with its conserved first and last residue. Fields, in order: J gene, V gene, D gene, clone size, CDR3 DNA, CDR3 protein. The D gene is left open where the match is weak. Size is stated for part of the rows, as once, few or many counts, or as a class when the clone is expanded.

>TRBJ1-1|TRBV6-5|.|.
TGTGCCAGCAGTTATGCAGCGAACACTGAAGCTTTCTTT
CASSYAANTEAFF
>TRBJ1-1|TRBV29-1|TRBD1|.
TGCAGCGTTGTGCTCCCCCAGGGGGCAGGTGAAGCTTTCTTT
CSVVLPQGAGEAFF
>TRBJ1-3|TRBV5-1|.|.
TGCGCCAGCAGCCCTGACACCGGGCGATCTGGAAACACCATATATTTT
CASSPDTGRSGNTIYF
>TRBJ2-7|TRBV7-8|.|.
TGTGCCAGCAGTAAGTTTTCTTACGAGCGGTACTTC
CASSKFSYERYF
>TRBJ2-5|TRBV6-5|TRBD1|.
TGTGCCAGCAGTTCAACCAGGGGGGAGACCCAGTACTTC
CASSSTRGETQYF
>TRBJ2-5|TRBV10-3|.|.
TGTGCCATCAGTGAGGATTCGAGGACCCAGTACTTC
CAISEDSRTQYF
>TRBJ1-1|TRBV5-4|TRBD1|.
TGTGCCAGCAGCGACGACAGGGGCGGGAACACTGAAGCTTTCTTT
CASSDDRGGNTEAFF
>TRBJ1-3|TRBV7-8|TRBD1|.
TGTGCCAGCAGCTCCGGGACAGGGATTGGAAACACCATATATTTT
CASSSGTGIGNTIYF
>TRBJ1-2|TRBV5-1|TRBD1|.
TGCGCCAGCAGCTTGGGCCGACAGGGGGCCCAGCTCTACACCTTC
CASSLGRQGAQLYTF
>TRBJ1-4|TRBV19|.|.
TGTGCCAGTATGTCTGCAGGGTTTAATGAAAAACTGTTTTTT
CASMSAGFNEKLFF
>TRBJ2-3|TRBV5-1|.|.
TGCGCCAGCAGCCCATTAGGGGGCACAGATACGCAGTATTTT
CASSPLGGTDTQYF
>TRBJ1-2|TRBV5-5|TRBD1|once
TGTGCCAGCAGCCCGACAGGGGATGGCTACACCTTC
CASSPTGDGYTF
>TRBJ2-1|TRBV30|.|.
TGTGCCTGGGGATTAAGCCTAGTCAATGAGCAGTTCTTC
CAWGLSLVNEQFF
>TRBJ2-3|TRBV5-1|.|once
TGCGCCAGCAGCCCTTTACCCCGGGGTGGCACAGATACGCAGTATTTT
CASSPLPRGGTDTQYF
>TRBJ1-2|TRBV5-1|.|once
TGCGCCAGCAGCTTGGCTCCAGGGTTAGCTAACTATGGCTACACCTTC
CASSLAPGLANYGYTF
>TRBJ1-5|TRBV7-9|.|.
TGTGCCAGCAGCCTTGGGCCGGCTGTTAGCAATCAGCCCCAGCATTTT
CASSLGPAVSNQPQHF
>TRBJ2-3|TRBV29-1|.|.
TGCAGCGTTGACAGGGGCTCTAGCACAGATACGCAGTATTTT
CSVDRGSSTDTQYF
>TRBJ2-7|TRBV29-1|.|.
TGCAGCGCAGATGTAGGCTCCTACGAGCAGTACTTC
CSADVGSYEQYF
>TRBJ1-6|TRBV5-1|TRBD1|.
TGCGCCAGCAGCTCAGGACAGGGGAATTCACCCCTCCACTTT
CASSSGQGNSPLHF
>TRBJ1-5|TRBV18|TRBD1|once
TGTGCCAGCTCACCGCCCGGGGACAGGGGGCTTCAGCCCCAGCATTTT
CASSPPGDRGLQPQHF
>TRBJ1-1|TRBV9|.|.
TGTGCCAGCAGCTCAGCGACAGGGAACACTGAAGCTTTCTTT
CASSSATGNTEAFF
>TRBJ1-6|TRBV7-2|TRBD1|.
TGTGCCAGCACCCCCCCGAGACAGGGTGCCCCAAGGCTCCACTTT
CASTPPRQGAPRLHF